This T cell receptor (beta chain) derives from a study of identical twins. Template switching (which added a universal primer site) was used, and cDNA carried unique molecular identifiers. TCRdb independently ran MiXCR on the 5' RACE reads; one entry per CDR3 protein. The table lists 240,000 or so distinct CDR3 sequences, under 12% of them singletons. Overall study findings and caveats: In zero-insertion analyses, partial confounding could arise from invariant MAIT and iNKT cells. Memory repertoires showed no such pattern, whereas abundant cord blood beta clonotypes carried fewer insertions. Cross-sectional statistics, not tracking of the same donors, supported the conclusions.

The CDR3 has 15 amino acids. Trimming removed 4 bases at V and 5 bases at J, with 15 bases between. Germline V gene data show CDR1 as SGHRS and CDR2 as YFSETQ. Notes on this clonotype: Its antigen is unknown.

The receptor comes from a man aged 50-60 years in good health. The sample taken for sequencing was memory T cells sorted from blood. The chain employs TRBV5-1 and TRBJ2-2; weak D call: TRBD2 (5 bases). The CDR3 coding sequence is TGCGCCAGCAGCCCGGCCGTGACTAAAACCGGGGAGCTGTTTTTT. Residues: CASSPAVTKTGELFF.